One sample yielded the 8 T cell receptor beta chains listed below, sequenced in a study of cytomegalovirus exposure and HLA in healthy donors. The PCR contained 60 Vbeta and 13 Jbeta primers. Assay: immunoSEQ multiplex PCR; the TCRdb copy retains only in-frame clones and omits some. Of 210,000 or so clones listed, roughly 76% are singletons. The sequenced sample consisted of PBMCs. These receptors were collected from a woman aged 25-40 years in good health and CMV-seropositive.

CDR3 in amino acids: CASSLTTSGANVLTF. CDR3 DNA sequence: TGTGCCAGCAGTTTAACGACTTCGGGGGCCAACGTCCTGACTTTC. This chain joins TRBV27 and TRBJ2-6, with D unresolved. The CDR3 extends over 15 amino acids. Trimming took 2 bases from V and 4 from J, leaving 9 bases between them. CDR1 and CDR2 (germline): MNHEY, SMNVEV (reference sequence).

This clone was counted a single time. The V call is TRBV14, the J call TRBJ2-1; 8 bases fit TRBD2. Germline lookup yields CDR1 SGHDN and CDR2 FVKESK. The V and J ends lost 8 bases and 2 bases, in that order; junction bases with no gene match: 8. CDR3 size: 15 residues. CDR3 loop: CASGVAGLTYNEQFF. The CDR3 nucleotides read TGTGCCAGCGGAGTAGCGGGGCTTACCTACAATGAGCAGTTCTTC.

This clone was detected only a few times. Distinct nucleotide sequences in the sample also encode this CDR3. CDR3 in amino acids: CASSPTENTEAFF. The CDR3 DNA reads TGTGCCAGCTCACCGACAGAGAACACTGAAGCTTTCTTT. The chain links TRBV18 to TRBJ1-1; possibly TRBD1 for D (5 bases). Germline values: CDR1 KGHSH, CDR2 LQKENI. This CDR3 comprises 13 residues. With 3 bases removed from V and 1 base from J, the gap between germline ends came to 6 bases.

The J gene is TRBJ1-1, the V gene TRBV11-2; 9 nucleotides align to TRBD1. V trimming: 6 bases; J trimming: 5 bases; junction bases outside the gene matches: 10. Germline CDR1 SGHAT, CDR2 FQNNGV. The CDR3 covers 15 residues. CDR3 sequence: CASRPQLQGATEAFF. As DNA, the CDR3 is TGTGCCAGCAGACCACAATTACAGGGGGCAACTGAAGCTTTCTTT.

Comment on this clone: Within the sample, other DNA sequences also encode this same CDR3. The chain carries TRBV5-6 and TRBJ1-2, with D unclear. Germline V gene sequence: CDR1 SGHDT, CDR2 YYEEEE. V was pared by 3 bases and J by 1 base, with 7 bases between. This CDR3 spans 13 amino acids. The CDR3 here is CASSSPGNYGYTF. The CDR3 DNA reads TGTGCCAGCAGCTCTCCGGGTAACTATGGCTACACCTTC.

The chain links TRBV19 to TRBJ2-4; D remains ambiguous. Per the germline V gene, CDR1 is LNHDA and CDR2 is SQIVND (reference sequence). This CDR3 contains 13 residues. Trimming left V 3 bases short and J 7 bases short, with 10 bases between. DNA for the CDR3: TGTGCCAGTAGTATTGGGCTTACGAACATTCAGTACTTC. It is translated as CASSIGLTNIQYF.

This chain joins TRBV27 and TRBJ2-1; a weak D match, TRBD1 (5 bases). Germline lookup yields CDR1 MNHEY and CDR2 SMNVEV (reference sequence). This CDR3 has 15 residues. The V end lost 5 bases, the J end lost 8 bases, and 19 bases lay between the germline ends. CDR3 DNA sequence: TGTGCCAGCAGTGGTCCAGGGCCCGGAGAACATGAGCAGTTCTTC. Its protein is CASSGPGPGEHEQFF.

The rearrangement uses TRBV28 and TRBJ2-3, with 7 bases fitting TRBD2. The CDR3 runs to 18 residues. Trimming at V came to 6 bases and at J to 3 bases, leaving 18 bases not matched to a gene. Germline V gene lookup returns CDR1 MDHEN and CDR2 SYDVKM. This CDR3 reads CASSLGVFAGVRTDTQYF. CDR3 DNA sequence: TGTGCCAGCAGCCTAGGCGTTTTTGCGGGAGTACGGACAGATACGCAGTATTTT.